This TCR beta chain came from a study of early T cells in non-severe SARS-CoV-2 infection. Study summary: Bulk RNA isolated from unsorted whole blood underwent sequencing; chains were not paired. Study results and caveats: Database matching using VDJdb favored anti-spike CD8 responses, with private and CD4 specificities left missing.

Each CDR3 protein gets one entry after TCRdb re-called the 5' RACE reads with MiXCR. The table shows about 89,000 distinct CDR3 sequences, with around a sixth occurring only once. Trimming took 1 base from V and 1 from J, leaving 15 bases between them. This CDR3 spans 17 amino acids. Germline V lookup: CDR1 MRHNA, CDR2 SNTAGT. This clonotype came up many times. Its antigen is as yet unknown. The source material was whole blood, sampled at baseline. J is TRBJ2-3 and V is TRBV6-4; D not certain. The TCR sequence derives from an adult who was a healthcare worker with PCR-confirmed SARS-CoV-2 infection or an uninfected control (not recorded which). The CDR3 coding sequence is TGTGCCAGCAGTGACTTCGAGAGGAAAAAGGGCACAGATACGCAGTATTTT. Protein sequence: CASSDFERKKGTDTQYF.